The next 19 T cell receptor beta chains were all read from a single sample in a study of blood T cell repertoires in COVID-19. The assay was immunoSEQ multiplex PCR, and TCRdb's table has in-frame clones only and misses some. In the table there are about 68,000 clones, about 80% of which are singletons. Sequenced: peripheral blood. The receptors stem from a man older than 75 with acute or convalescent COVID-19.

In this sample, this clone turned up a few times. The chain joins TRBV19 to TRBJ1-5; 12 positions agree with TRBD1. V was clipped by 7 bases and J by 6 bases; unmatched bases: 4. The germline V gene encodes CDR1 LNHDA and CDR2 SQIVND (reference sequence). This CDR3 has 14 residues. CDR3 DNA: TGTGCCAGTACCGGGACAGGGGGCGGTCAGCCCCAGCATTTT. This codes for CASTGTGGGQPQHF.

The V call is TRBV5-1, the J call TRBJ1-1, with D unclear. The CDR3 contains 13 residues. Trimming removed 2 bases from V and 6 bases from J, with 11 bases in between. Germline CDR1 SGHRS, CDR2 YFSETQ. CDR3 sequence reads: CASSFAQNSEAFF. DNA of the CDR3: TGCGCCAGCAGCTTTGCCCAAAACTCTGAAGCTTTCTTT.

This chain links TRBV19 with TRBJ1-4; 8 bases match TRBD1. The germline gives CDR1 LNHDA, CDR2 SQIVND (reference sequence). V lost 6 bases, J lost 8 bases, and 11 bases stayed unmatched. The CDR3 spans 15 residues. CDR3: CASSQRTGIGEKLFF. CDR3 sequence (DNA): TGTGCCAGTAGCCAGAGGACAGGGATAGGAGAAAAACTGTTTTTT.

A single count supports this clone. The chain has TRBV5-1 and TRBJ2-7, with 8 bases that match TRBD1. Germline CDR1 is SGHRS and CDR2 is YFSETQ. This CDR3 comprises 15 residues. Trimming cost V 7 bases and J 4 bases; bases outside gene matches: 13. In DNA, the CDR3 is TGCGCCAGCCGCTGGGCCGGGACAGGACTATACGAGCAGTACTTC. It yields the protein CASRWAGTGLYEQYF.

CDR3 sequence (DNA): TGTGCCAGCACCTCCGGACAGGGAAGCTCTGAAGCTTTCTTT. This codes for CASTSGQGSSEAFF. The V and J genes are TRBV7-9 and TRBJ1-1; TRBD1 matches at 8 bases. This CDR3 region has 14 residues. Germline-derived CDR1 and CDR2 are SEHNR and FQNEAQ (reference sequence). With 7 bases clipped from V and 6 bases from J, the junction kept 10 bases outside the gene matches. Full variable domain (outside the CDR3, taken from reference TRBV7-9 and TRBJ1-1): DTGVSQNPRHKITKRGQNVTFRCDPISEHNRLYWYRQTLGQGPEFLTYFQNEAQLEKSRLLSDRFSAERPKGSFSTLEIQRTEQGDSAMYLCASTSGQGSSEAFFGQGTRLTVV.

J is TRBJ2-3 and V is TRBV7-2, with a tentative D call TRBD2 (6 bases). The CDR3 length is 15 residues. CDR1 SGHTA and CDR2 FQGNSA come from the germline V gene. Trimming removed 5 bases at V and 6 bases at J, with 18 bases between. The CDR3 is CASSQQPSELDTQYF. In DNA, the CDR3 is TGTGCCAGCAGCCAACAACCTAGCGAGCTGGATACGCAGTATTTT.

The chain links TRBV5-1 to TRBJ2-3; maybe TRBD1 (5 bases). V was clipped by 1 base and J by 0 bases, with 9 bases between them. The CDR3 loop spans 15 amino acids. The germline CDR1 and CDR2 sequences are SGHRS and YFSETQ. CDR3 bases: TGCGCCAGCAGCTTGCAGGGTCTAAGCACAGATACGCAGTATTTT. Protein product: CASSLQGLSTDTQYF.

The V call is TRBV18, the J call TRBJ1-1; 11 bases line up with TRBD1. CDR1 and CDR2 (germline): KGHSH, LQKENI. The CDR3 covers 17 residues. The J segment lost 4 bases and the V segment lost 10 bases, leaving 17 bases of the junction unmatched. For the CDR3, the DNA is TGTGCCACGGTACCGGGACAGGGGGTGTTTGATGGCACTGAAGCTTTCTTT. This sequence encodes CATVPGQGVFDGTEAFF. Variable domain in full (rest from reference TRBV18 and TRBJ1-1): NAGVMQNPRHLVRRRGQEARLRCSPMKGHSHVYWYRQLPEEGLKFMVYLQKENIIDESGMPKERFSAEFPKEGPSILRIQQVVRGDSAAYFCATVPGQGVFDGTEAFFGQGTRLTVV.

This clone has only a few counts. The CDR3 here is CASSISGTGSTEAFF. The CDR3 DNA is TGTGCCAGTAGTATAAGCGGGACAGGGAGCACTGAAGCTTTCTTT. The chain recombines TRBV19 with TRBJ1-1; 9 bases map to TRBD1. This CDR3 contains 15 residues. V lost 2 bases to trimming and J lost 4 bases; unmatched junction nucleotides: 5. Germline V lookup: CDR1 LNHDA, CDR2 SQIVND (reference sequence).

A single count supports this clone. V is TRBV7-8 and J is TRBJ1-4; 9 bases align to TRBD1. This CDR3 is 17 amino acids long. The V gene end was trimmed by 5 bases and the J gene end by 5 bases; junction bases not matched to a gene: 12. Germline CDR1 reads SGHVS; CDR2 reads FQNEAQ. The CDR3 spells CASSGGQGFGRNEKLFF. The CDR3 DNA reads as TGTGCCAGCAGCGGAGGACAGGGGTTTGGGCGAAATGAAAAACTGTTTTTT.

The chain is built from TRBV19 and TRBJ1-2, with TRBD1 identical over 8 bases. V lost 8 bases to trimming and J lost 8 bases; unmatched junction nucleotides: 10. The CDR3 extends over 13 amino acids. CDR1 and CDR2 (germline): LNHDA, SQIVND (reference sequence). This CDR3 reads CASSEQGARGYTF. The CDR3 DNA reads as TGTGCCAGTTCCGAGCAGGGGGCTCGAGGCTACACCTTC.

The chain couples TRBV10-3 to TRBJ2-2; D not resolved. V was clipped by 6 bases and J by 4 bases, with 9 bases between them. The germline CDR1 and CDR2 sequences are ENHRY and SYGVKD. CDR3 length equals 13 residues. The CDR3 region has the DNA TGTGCCATCAGGTCGCAGATCACCGGGGAGCTGTTTTTT. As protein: CAIRSQITGELFF.

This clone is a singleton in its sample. CDR3 DNA sequence: TGCGCCAGCAGCTTGGGGCACGGGGCAACTAATGAAAAACTGTTTTTT. It translates to CASSLGHGATNEKLFF. V and J are TRBV5-1 and TRBJ1-4; D is uncertain. The germline V gene has CDR1 SGHRS and CDR2 YFSETQ. CDR3 length: 16 residues. Trimming removed 0 bases from V and 0 bases from J, with 9 bases in between.

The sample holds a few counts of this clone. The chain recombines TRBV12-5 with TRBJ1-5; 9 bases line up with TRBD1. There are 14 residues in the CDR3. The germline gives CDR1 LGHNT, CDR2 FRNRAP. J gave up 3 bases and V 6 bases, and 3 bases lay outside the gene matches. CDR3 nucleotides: TGTGCTAGTGGGACAGGGGGAATCAATCAGCCCCAGCATTTT. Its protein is CASGTGGINQPQHF.

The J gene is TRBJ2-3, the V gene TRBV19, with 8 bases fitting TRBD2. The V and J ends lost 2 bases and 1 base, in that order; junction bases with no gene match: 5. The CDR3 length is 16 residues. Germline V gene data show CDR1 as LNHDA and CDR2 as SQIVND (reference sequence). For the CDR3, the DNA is TGTGCCAGTAGTATACGGGGGGGCACCGGCACAGATACGCAGTATTTT. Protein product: CASSIRGGTGTDTQYF.

The DNA of the CDR3 is TGTGCCAGCAGCGTTCAAAGTCGACAGCGGGACACTGAAGCTTTCTTT. Its translation is CASSVQSRQRDTEAFF. The chain has TRBV21-1 and TRBJ1-1. TRBV21-1 is an annotated pseudogene. The CDR3 is 16 amino acids.

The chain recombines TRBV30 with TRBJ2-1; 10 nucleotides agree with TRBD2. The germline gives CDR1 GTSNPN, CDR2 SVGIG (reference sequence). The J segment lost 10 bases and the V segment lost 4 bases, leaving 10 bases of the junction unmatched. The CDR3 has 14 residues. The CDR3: CAWTRASGGREQFF. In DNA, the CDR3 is TGTGCCTGGACCCGAGCTAGCGGGGGAAGAGAGCAGTTCTTC.

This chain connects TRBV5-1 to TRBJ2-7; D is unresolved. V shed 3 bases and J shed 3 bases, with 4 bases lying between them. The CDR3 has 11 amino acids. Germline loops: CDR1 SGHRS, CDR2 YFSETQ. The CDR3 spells CASSSLYEQYF. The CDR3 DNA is TGCGCCAGCAGCTCACTCTACGAGCAGTACTTC.

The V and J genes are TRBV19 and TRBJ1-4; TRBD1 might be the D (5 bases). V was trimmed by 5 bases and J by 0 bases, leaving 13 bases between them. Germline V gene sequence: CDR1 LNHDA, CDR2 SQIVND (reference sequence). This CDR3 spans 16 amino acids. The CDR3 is CASSATGTATNEKLFF. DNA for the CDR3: TGTGCCAGTAGTGCAACAGGTACCGCAACTAATGAAAAACTGTTTTTT.